What follows are 27 T cell receptor beta chains derived from one specimen sequenced in a study of T cell repertoires in cytomegalovirus infection. Using its own MiXCR run on the reads, TCRdb lists one record per CDR3 protein. Among around 630,000 distinct CDR3 sequences listed, roughly 24% were seen once. The sample was CD8+ T cells from PBMCs. The receptors were gathered from a human donor in good health (CMV status not recorded). Some clones in this sample may be carry-over from other donors' samples.

A note on this clonotype: One junction end disagrees with the germline gene, perhaps due to a read error. V usage is TRBV4-1 and J usage is TRBJ2-7; tentatively, D is TRBD1 or TRBD2 (5 bases each). The CDR3 is made up of 17 amino acids. The V gene's germline CDR1 is MGHRA and CDR2 YSYEKL. The CDR3 DNA is TGCACCAGCAGCCAAGCTTTGGGGGTCGGCAGCTCCTACGAGCAGTACTTC. Translating gives CTSSQALGVGSSYEQYF.

This clonotype has a handful of counts. For the CDR3, the DNA is TGCAGTGCTAGCCCCCCGCAGGGGGCGGACATTCAGTACTTC. It is translated as CSASPPQGADIQYF. V usage is TRBV20-1 and J usage is TRBJ2-4, with TRBD1 identical over 8 bases. The CDR3 length is 14 residues. Trimming at V came to 3 bases and at J to 8 bases, leaving 9 bases not matched to a gene. Germline CDR1 is DFQATT and CDR2 is SNEGSKA (reference sequence).

This clonotype was seen many times. The chain uses TRBV7-2 and TRBJ2-1, with 8 bases that match TRBD1. Germline lookup yields CDR1 SGHTA and CDR2 FQGNSA. The CDR3 loop spans 17 amino acids. V was pared by 4 bases and J by 3 bases, with 11 bases of the junction left unmatched. CDR3 loop: CASSSTRDRLIYNEQFF. For the CDR3, the DNA is TGTGCCAGCAGCTCCACCCGGGACAGGCTAATCTACAATGAGCAGTTCTTC.

This clonotype has a handful of counts. The genes are TRBV20-1 and TRBJ2-1, with D uncertain. Germline loops: CDR1 DFQATT, CDR2 SNEGSKA (reference sequence). This CDR3 spans 15 amino acids. V was shortened by 6 bases and J by 3 bases, with 18 bases between the two germline ends. The CDR3 nucleotides are TGCAGTGCCCATTTCAATAGGGTAAGCTACAATGAGCAGTTCTTC. Encoded protein: CSAHFNRVSYNEQFF.

The rearrangement joins TRBV5-1 to TRBJ2-7, with TRBD2 as a possible D gene (5 bases). Trimming removed 1 base from V and 0 bases from J, with 8 bases in between. The germline V gene has CDR1 SGHRS and CDR2 YFSETQ. This CDR3 region has 14 residues. CDR3 protein: CASSLPAGSYEQYF. The DNA of the CDR3 is TGCGCCAGCAGCTTGCCCGCGGGCTCCTACGAGCAGTACTTC.

To note about this clonotype: A much larger clone lies one base from this, so it may be a read error. The rearrangement uses TRBV28 and TRBJ2-7; D is unresolved. The CDR3 length is 15 residues. The germline gives CDR1 MDHEN, CDR2 SYDVKM. V was shortened by 4 bases and J by 2 bases, with 15 bases between the two germline ends. The CDR3: CASSSPYKCTYEQYV. The CDR3 region has the DNA TGTGCCAGCAGTTCCCCCTATAAGTGCACCTACGAGCAGTACGTC.

This chain joins TRBV6-2 or TRBV6-3 and TRBJ1-5; no definite D call. Germline CDR1 reads MNHEY; CDR2 reads SVGEGT. CDR3 length: 12 residues. The V end was cut by 6 bases, the J end by 7 bases, with 10 bases between. The CDR3 loop reads CASRLGRQPQHF. CDR3 bases: TGTGCCAGCAGATTAGGGCGGCAGCCCCAGCATTTT.

This clonotype was seen ten or more times. This chain's CDR3 is CASSLRPLNTEAFF. The CDR3 nucleotides read TGTGCCAGCAGTTTACGGCCTTTGAACACTGAAGCTTTCTTT. The gene calls are TRBV27 and TRBJ1-1, with no clear D. CDR1 is MNHEY and CDR2 is SMNVEV in the germline V gene (reference sequence). This CDR3 has 14 residues. Trimming took off 2 bases at V and 0 bases at J, with 7 bases between the two ends.

This chain connects TRBV7-9 to TRBJ2-2; D not resolved. CDR3 size: 15 residues. With 6 bases removed from V and 2 bases from J, the gap between germline ends came to 13 bases. Germline-derived CDR1 and CDR2 are SEHNR and FQNEAQ (reference sequence). The CDR3 coding sequence is TGTGCCAGCAGTGCGCCGGGTCCCAACACCGGGGAGCTGTTTTTT. Translating it yields CASSAPGPNTGELFF.

This clonotype was seen only a few times. The chain carries TRBV20-1 and TRBJ2-1; 7 bases align to TRBD1. The CDR3 length is 14 residues. V was pared by 6 bases and J by 4 bases, with 9 bases of the junction left unmatched. Germline CDR1 and CDR2: DFQATT and SNEGSKA (reference sequence). As DNA, the CDR3 is TGCAGTGCAAGGGGACAGAGTCATTACAATGAGCAGTTCTTC. This codes for CSARGQSHYNEQFF.

This clonotype was recorded many times. The junction departs from germline at one end; a sequencing error may be responsible. The V and J genes are TRBV7-7 and TRBJ2-1, with 7 positions matching TRBD1. This CDR3 is 18 amino acids long. From germline, CDR1 is SSHAT and CDR2 FNYEAQ (reference sequence). The CDR3 DNA reads TGTGCTAGCAGCACCAAACCCGACAGGGAAGACTCCTACAATGAGCAGTTCTTC. This translates into CASSTKPDREDSYNEQFF.

In this sample, this clonotype turned up a few times. This chain connects TRBV2 to TRBJ1-3, with D perhaps matching TRBD1 (6 bases). Germline V CDR1 and CDR2: SNHLY, FYNNEI. The CDR3 covers 14 residues. Trimming took 7 bases from V and 1 from J, leaving 11 bases between them. CDR3 residues: CASIKDRSGNTIYF. In nucleotides, the CDR3 is TGTGCCAGCATCAAGGACAGATCTGGAAACACCATATATTTT.

This clonotype has a handful of counts. This sequence joins TRBV6-4 and TRBJ2-2; 9 bases match TRBD1. The CDR3 consists of 14 residues. The germline V gene encodes CDR1 MRHNA and CDR2 SNTAGT. The V and J ends lost 3 bases and 6 bases, in that order; junction bases with no gene match: 2. The CDR3 spells CASSEGQGSGELFF. CDR3 bases: TGTGCCAGCAGTGAGGGACAGGGCTCCGGGGAGCTGTTTTTT.

The J gene is TRBJ1-6, the V gene TRBV28; D is possibly TRBD1 (6 bases). Trimming removed 5 bases from V and 12 bases from J, with 14 bases in between. Germline CDR1 and CDR2: MDHEN and SYDVKM. There are 13 residues in the CDR3. CDR3 residues: CASSLLGGGPLHF. The CDR3 bases are TGTGCCAGCAGTCTTCTCGGGGGCGGACCCCTCCACTTT.

V gene TRBV28 combines with J gene TRBJ1-2; D is possibly TRBD1 (5 bases). CDR1 is MDHEN and CDR2 is SYDVKM in the germline V gene. This CDR3 spans 14 amino acids. Trimming stripped 5 bases from V and 4 bases from J, with 14 bases between. CDR3 in amino acids: CASSPTRGGYGYTF. The CDR3 DNA reads as TGTGCCAGCAGTCCTACGAGGGGTGGCTATGGCTACACCTTC.

Only one count was recorded for this clonotype. A much larger clone lies one base from this, so it may be a read error. This sequence joins TRBV5-4 and TRBJ2-5; 7 bases are shared with TRBD1. The CDR3 has 14 residues. Germline assignment: CDR1 SGHNT and CDR2 YYREEE (reference sequence). V was clipped by 4 bases and J by 3 bases; unmatched bases: 6. The CDR3 reads CASSGRDSKETQYF. DNA of the CDR3: TGTGCCAGCAGCGGCCGGGACAGCAAAGAGACCCAGTACTTC.

The chain links TRBV28 to TRBJ2-7, with unresolved D. CDR3 length equals 12 residues. Trimming took 5 bases from V and 3 from J, leaving 8 bases between them. Germline CDR1 MDHEN, CDR2 SYDVKM. For the CDR3, the DNA is TGTGCCAGCAGTCCACAGCTCTACGAGCAGTACGTC. Translated: CASSPQLYEQYV.

This chain links TRBV7-6 with TRBJ2-1; D not resolved. This CDR3 is built from 14 residues. Germline V gene sequence: CDR1 SGHVS, CDR2 FNYEAQ. Trimming removed 5 bases at V and 4 bases at J, with 12 bases between. CDR3 DNA: TGTGCCAGCAGCGCGGAACGGACGTACAATGAGCAGTTCTTC. Residues: CASSAERTYNEQFF.

On this clonotype: Germline is not matched at one junction end, which may reflect a read error. The genes are TRBV28 and TRBJ2-1, with D hard to call. The CDR3 loop spans 12 amino acids. In germline, CDR1 is MDHEN, CDR2 SYDVKM. DNA of the CDR3: TGTGCCAGCAGCCTCGGGTACAATGTGCAGTTCTTC. Its translation: CASSLGYNVQFF.

This clonotype turned up a few times. V usage is TRBV2 and J usage is TRBJ2-5, with 10 bases aligning to TRBD1. With 3 bases clipped from V and 8 bases from J, the junction kept 9 bases outside the gene matches. In germline, CDR1 is SNHLY, CDR2 FYNNEI. The CDR3 loop spans 15 amino acids. The CDR3: CASSEGQGTKRTQYF. As DNA, the CDR3 is TGTGCCAGCAGTGAGGGACAGGGGACGAAGAGAACCCAGTACTTC.

The sample holds many counts of this clonotype. The CDR3 nucleotides are TGTGCCACCCGGACTAGCGGGGGGGCCCATACGGATACGCAGTATTTT. Amino acids: CATRTSGGAHTDTQYF. The rearrangement links TRBV6-1 to TRBJ2-3, with 15 bases lining up with TRBD2. The germline V gene encodes CDR1 MNHNS and CDR2 SASEGT. The CDR3 consists of 16 residues. The trim removed 10 bases at V and 6 bases at J, leaving 11 bases unmatched.

The V call is TRBV6-6, the J call TRBJ1-1, with unresolved D. The germline CDR1 and CDR2 sequences are MNHNY and SVGAGI (reference sequence). V was pared by 5 bases and J by 3 bases, with 13 bases between. This CDR3 has 14 residues. As DNA, the CDR3 is TGTGCCAGCAGTGATCCGGGGAGGGACACTGAAGCTTTCTTT. This sequence encodes CASSDPGRDTEAFF.

This clonotype was seen a handful of times. This rearrangement joins TRBV10-3 to TRBJ1-1; 8 nucleotides align to TRBD1. The germline CDR1 and CDR2 sequences are ENHRY and SYGVKD. CDR3 length: 12 amino acids. V was pared by 8 bases and J by 5 bases, with 4 bases of the junction left unmatched. CDR3: CAIGTGDTEAFF. CDR3 nucleotides: TGTGCCATCGGGACAGGCGATACTGAAGCTTTCTTT.

Ten or more counts support this clonotype. This rearrangement joins TRBV7-9 to TRBJ2-5; 10 nucleotides agree with TRBD1. The CDR3 totals 15 residues. Germline V gives CDR1 SEHNR, CDR2 FQNEAQ (reference sequence). Trimming cost V 5 bases and J 5 bases; bases outside gene matches: 8. This chain's CDR3 is CASSPGQGVWETQYF. Written as DNA, the CDR3 is TGTGCCAGCAGCCCCGGACAGGGGGTCTGGGAGACCCAGTACTTC.

The chain recombines TRBV29-1 with TRBJ1-2; 10 nucleotides match TRBD1. Germline CDR1 SQVTM, CDR2 ANQGSEA. J gave up 4 bases and V 3 bases, and 11 bases lay outside the gene matches. This CDR3 is 16 amino acids long. CDR3 nucleotide sequence: TGCAGCGTTGAGCTCCGGGACAGGGGTCCCCCCTATGGCTACACCTTC. It translates to CSVELRDRGPPYGYTF.

This clonotype has a handful of counts. The chain carries TRBV10-3 and TRBJ1-5, with TRBD1 identical over 7 bases. The CDR3 extends over 15 amino acids. V lost 6 bases, J lost 4 bases, and 9 bases stayed unmatched. The germline V gene encodes CDR1 ENHRY and CDR2 SYGVKD. CDR3 in amino acids: CAISYYGTENQPQHF. CDR3 coding DNA: TGTGCCATCAGCTACTACGGGACAGAGAATCAGCCCCAGCATTTT.

This clonotype was counted at least ten times. The chain combines TRBV7-8 with TRBJ1-5; TRBD1 is a possible D gene (5 bases). The germline V and J ends were trimmed by 5 bases and 2 bases, with 13 bases remaining between them. The CDR3 loop spans 15 amino acids. The germline gives CDR1 SGHVS, CDR2 FQNEAQ. The CDR3 coding sequence is TGTGCCAGCAGCCGTTTTTCGGGGGGCAATCAGCCCCAGCATTTT. Amino acids: CASSRFSGGNQPQHF.